A single sample gave rise to the 10 T cell receptor beta chains below, sequenced in a study of T-cell reconstitution after alpha-beta-depleted transplantation in children. Unique molecular identifiers were built into the TCRbeta library. MiXCR was run by TCRdb on the PCR reads, yielding one entry per CDR3 protein. The table shows 90,000 to 120,000 distinct CDR3 sequences, with about 6% occurring only once. Sequenced material: PBMCs, mostly from graft donor cells, taken 360 days after TCRalphabeta/CD19-depleted stem cell transplant. The receptors stem from a male patient between 2 and 15 years old who had a stem cell transplant for acute lymphoblastic leukemia, so the T cells may come from the graft donor.

This clonotype has more than one count but fewer than ten. The chain combines TRBV2 with TRBJ2-1, with TRBD2 as a possible D gene (5 bases). This CDR3 is 17 amino acids long. Germline V CDR1 and CDR2: SNHLY, FYNNEI. Trimming pared 11 bases from V and 6 bases from J, leaving 29 bases between. The CDR3 spells CAFCPSPRILAGNEQFF. CDR3 coding DNA: TGTGCCTTCTGTCCCTCACCCCGTATCCTAGCTGGCAATGAGCAGTTCTTC.

This clonotype has at least ten counts. This chain joins TRBV9 and TRBJ2-7; TRBD1 aligns across 7 bases. From germline, CDR1 is SGDLS and CDR2 YYNGEE. The CDR3 has 15 residues. J gave up 7 bases and V 0 bases, and 10 bases lay outside the gene matches. The CDR3 loop reads CASSVEGGTFSEQYF. CDR3 coding DNA: TGTGCCAGCAGCGTAGAAGGGGGCACGTTCTCGGAGCAGTACTTC. Based on the CDR3 plus reference TRBV9 and TRBJ2-7, the full variable domain is DSGVTQTPKHLITATGQRVTLRCSPRSGDLSVYWYQQSLDQGLQFLIQYYNGEERAKGNILERFSAQQFPDLHSELNLSSLELGDSALYFCASSVEGGTFSEQYFGPGTRLTVT.

Ten or more counts support this clonotype. The chain links TRBV7-8 to TRBJ2-1, with 10 positions matching TRBD2. Germline V CDR1 and CDR2: SGHVS, FQNEAQ. The CDR3 sequence is 15 residues long. Germline trimming cut 5 bases from V and 1 base from J; bases unmatched to any gene: 2. The CDR3 spells CASSQLAGSYNEQFF. The CDR3 DNA sequence: TGTGCCAGCAGCCAACTAGCGGGGTCCTACAATGAGCAGTTCTTC.

This clonotype was found many times. The chain employs TRBV7-9 and TRBJ2-3, with D unresolved. Germline V lookup: CDR1 SEHNR, CDR2 FQNEAQ (reference sequence). V gave up 4 bases and J gave up 7 bases, with 15 bases separating them. The CDR3 sequence is 14 residues long. The CDR3 bases are TGTGCCAGCAGCTCCCGACGGGCCTTTCATACGCAGTATTTT. Its translation is CASSSRRAFHTQYF.

The gene calls are TRBV27 and TRBJ2-2; 9 nucleotides match TRBD1. J gave up 7 bases and V 1 base, and 7 bases lay outside the gene matches. CDR1 and CDR2 (germline): MNHEY, SMNVEV (reference sequence). This CDR3 comprises 16 residues. DNA of the CDR3: TGTGCCAGCAGTTTATGGGGACAGGGACGCGGCGGGGAGCTGTTTTTT. Protein product: CASSLWGQGRGGELFF.

This clonotype appeared many times. This chain uses TRBV28 with TRBJ2-1; the D gene is possibly TRBD2 (5 bases). The germline CDR1 and CDR2 sequences are MDHEN and SYDVKM. The CDR3 loop spans 16 amino acids. The ends were cut back, 4 bases at V and 5 bases at J, with 18 bases in the middle. The CDR3 coding sequence is TGTGCCAGCAGTTCCCCCACTAGTGGGAAAAACAATGAGCAGTTCTTC. Its protein is CASSSPTSGKNNEQFF. Together with reference TRBV28 and TRBJ2-1, the CDR3 gives the full variable domain: DVKVTQSSRYLVKRTGEKVFLECVQDMDHENMFWYRQDPGLGLRLIYFSYDVKMKEKGDIPEGYSVSREKKERFSLILESASTNQTSMYLCASSSPTSGKNNEQFFGPGTRLTVL.

This clonotype has at least ten counts. The V gene is TRBV4-2, the J gene TRBJ1-2, with D possibly matching TRBD1 (5 bases). Germline V gives CDR1 LGHNA, CDR2 YNFKEQ. Trimming pared 6 bases from V and 5 bases from J, leaving 13 bases between. The CDR3 is 13 residues long. CDR3 sequence reads: CASRPTDNYGYTF. In nucleotides, the CDR3 is TGTGCCAGCAGACCGACAGATAATTATGGCTACACCTTC.

There are many counts of this clonotype. The rearrangement links TRBV9 to TRBJ2-2, with 7 bases identical to TRBD2. This CDR3 has 16 residues. CDR1 is SGDLS, CDR2 YYNGEE, per germline. Unmatched junction bases numbered 10, after V lost 4 bases and J lost 4 bases. The CDR3 here is CASSLRVAGFTGELFF. CDR3 DNA sequence: TGTGCCAGCAGCCTCCGTGTAGCGGGCTTCACCGGGGAGCTGTTTTTT.

This clonotype was recorded many times. The rearrangement joins TRBV4-1 to TRBJ2-2; 7 nucleotides line up with TRBD2. The ends lost 3 bases at V and 6 bases at J; junction bases unmatched: 1. The CDR3 loop spans 13 amino acids. Germline V gives CDR1 MGHRA, CDR2 YSYEKL. This CDR3 reads CASSQRGSGELFF. DNA for the CDR3: TGCGCCAGCAGCCAGCGGGGGTCCGGGGAGCTGTTTTTT.

The chain carries TRBV2 and TRBJ2-1, with 9 bases matching TRBD2. Germline CDR1 and CDR2: SNHLY and FYNNEI. Trimming at V came to 8 bases and at J to 9 bases, leaving 5 bases not matched to a gene. This CDR3 is built from 12 residues. The CDR3 DNA reads as TGTGCCAGCCTCCTTAGCGGGGGTGAGCAGTTCTTC. Translation: CASLLSGGEQFF.